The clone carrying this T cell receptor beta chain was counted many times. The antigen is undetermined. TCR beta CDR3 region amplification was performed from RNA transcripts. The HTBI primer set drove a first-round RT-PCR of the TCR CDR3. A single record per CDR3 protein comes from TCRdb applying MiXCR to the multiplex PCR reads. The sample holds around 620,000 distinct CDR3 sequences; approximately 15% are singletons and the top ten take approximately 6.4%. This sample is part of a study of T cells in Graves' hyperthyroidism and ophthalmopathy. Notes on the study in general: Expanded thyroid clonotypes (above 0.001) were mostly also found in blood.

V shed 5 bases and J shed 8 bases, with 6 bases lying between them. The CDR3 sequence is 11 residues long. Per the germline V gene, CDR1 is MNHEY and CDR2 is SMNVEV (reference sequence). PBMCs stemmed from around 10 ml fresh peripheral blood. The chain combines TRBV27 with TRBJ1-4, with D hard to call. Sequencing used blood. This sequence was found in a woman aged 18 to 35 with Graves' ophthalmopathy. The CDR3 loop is CASSGGEKLFF. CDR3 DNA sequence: TGTGCCAGCAGTGGAGGGGAAAAACTGTTTTTT.